The 29 T cell receptor beta chains below come from one sample, sequenced in a study of blood T cell repertoires in COVID-19 (dated by TCRdb to 2019 to 2021). Library creation used the immunoSEQ multiplex PCR assay. Entries here come from immuneACCESS through TCRdb and include only in-frame sequences with V and J called. Some clones fail to appear in such tables; in the studies checked, an unresolved V gene covers under half of the shortfall, and the cause of the remainder is unknown. The sample data list approximately 140,000 clones, and approximately 81% of these were observed just once. The ten largest account for over 1.1% of the sample. The sequenced material came from peripheral blood. These receptors all come from a man aged 55 to 70 with acute or convalescent COVID-19.

The chain joins TRBV2 to TRBJ2-3; TRBD2 matches 11 bases. The CDR3 totals 15 residues. Germline assignment: CDR1 SNHLY and CDR2 FYNNEI. Trimming cost V 6 bases and J 2 bases; bases outside gene matches: 4. The CDR3 bases are TGTGCCAGCAGCCCGACTAGCGGGACCACAGATACGCAGTATTTT. Translated: CASSPTSGTTDTQYF.

The gene calls are TRBV18 and TRBJ1-6; 8 bases align to TRBD1. Trimming took 4 bases from V and 9 from J; bases not matched to a gene: 5. CDR1 and CDR2 from the germline V gene are KGHSH and LQKENI. CDR3 length equals 14 residues. The DNA for the CDR3 is TGTGCCAGCTCACAGGACAGGGTTGCTTCACCCCTCCACTTT. Translated: CASSQDRVASPLHF.

The chain carries TRBV28 and TRBJ1-6; TRBD1 is a possible D gene (5 bases). CDR3 length: 17 residues. V was cut by 2 bases and J by 4 bases, with 15 bases left in between. The germline V gene encodes CDR1 MDHEN and CDR2 SYDVKM. The CDR3 is CASSLGAGLSYNSPLHF. The CDR3 DNA reads TGTGCCAGCAGTTTAGGGGCAGGGCTTTCTTATAATTCACCCCTCCACTTT.

The CDR3 is CASSQASSGRAMVGELFF. The CDR3 DNA follows: TGTGCCAGCAGCCAAGCCTCTAGCGGGAGGGCCATGGTCGGGGAGCTGTTTTTT. V is TRBV4-2 and J is TRBJ2-2, with 12 positions matching TRBD2. CDR3 size: 18 residues. The J segment lost 7 bases and the V segment lost 1 base, leaving 10 bases of the junction unmatched. Germline V gives CDR1 LGHNA, CDR2 YNFKEQ.

This clone was detected once. V gene TRBV27 combines with J gene TRBJ2-5; possibly TRBD1 for D (6 bases). Trimming left V 5 bases short and J 2 bases short, with 9 bases between. The CDR3 has 13 residues. Germline V gene sequence: CDR1 MNHEY, CDR2 SMNVEV (reference sequence). The CDR3 DNA reads TGTGCCAGCAGTCCTGGACAGCAAGAGACCCAGTACTTC. It yields the protein CASSPGQQETQYF.

This chain joins TRBV19 and TRBJ2-3; TRBD1 is a possible D gene (5 bases). CDR1 is LNHDA and CDR2 is SQIVND in the germline V gene (reference sequence). Trimming took off 4 bases at V and 4 bases at J, with 6 bases between the two ends. CDR3 length: 12 amino acids. The CDR3 is CASSTGSDTQYF. The CDR3 DNA sequence: TGTGCCAGTAGTACAGGGTCAGATACGCAGTATTTT.

V and J are TRBV28 and TRBJ2-3; 11 bases fit TRBD1. The V segment lost 6 bases and the J segment 6 bases; nucleotides outside the gene matches: 11. The germline V gene encodes CDR1 MDHEN and CDR2 SYDVKM. There are 16 residues in the CDR3. CDR3: CASSPRTGGVRDTQYF. In nucleotides, the CDR3 is TGTGCCAGCAGCCCCCGGACAGGGGGCGTTCGTGATACGCAGTATTTT.

The DNA for the CDR3 is TGTGCCAGCACCCTAACCCTCGGCGGGGTTAATGAGCAGTTCTTC. Its protein product is CASTLTLGGVNEQFF. This chain links TRBV3-1 (or the pseudogene TRBV3-2) with TRBJ2-1; weak D call: TRBD2 (6 bases). CDR3 length: 15 residues. Germline-derived CDR1 and CDR2 are LGHDT and YNNKEL (reference sequence). V lost 7 bases and J lost 7, with 20 bases in between.

This clone was detected only once. The rearrangement joins TRBV25-1 to TRBJ1-3; no firm D call. The germline gives CDR1 MGHDK, CDR2 SYGVNS. Trimming removed 0 bases from V and 2 bases from J, with 8 bases in between. This CDR3 contains 15 residues. In DNA, the CDR3 is TGTGCCAGCAGTGAATATGGGCAGCCTGGAAACACCATATATTTT. This codes for CASSEYGQPGNTIYF. Complete variable domain (other parts from reference TRBV25-1 and TRBJ1-3): EADIYQTPRYLVIGTGKKITLECSQTMGHDKMYWYQQDPGMELHLIHYSYGVNSTEKGDLSSESTVSRIRTEHFPLTLESARPSHTSQYLCASSEYGQPGNTIYFGEGSWLTVV.

This sequence joins TRBV28 and TRBJ1-5, with D perhaps TRBD1 (6 bases). Germline V gene lookup returns CDR1 MDHEN and CDR2 SYDVKM. V was trimmed by 10 bases and J by 0 bases, leaving 16 bases between them. This CDR3 is built from 15 residues. The CDR3 sequence is CATIRGGSSNQPQHF. CDR3 in DNA: TGTGCCACAATTAGGGGGGGGAGTAGCAATCAGCCCCAGCATTTT. Filled out from reference TRBV28 and TRBJ1-5, the complete variable domain reads DVKVTQSSRYLVKRTGEKVFLECVQDMDHENMFWYRQDPGLGLRLIYFSYDVKMKEKGDIPEGYSVSREKKERFSLILESASTNQTSMYLCATIRGGSSNQPQHFGDGTRLSIL.

The chain combines TRBV9 with TRBJ2-3, with 8 bases lining up with TRBD2. The CDR3 covers 21 residues. V dropped 0 bases and J dropped 2; count of bases not matched to a gene: 20. The germline CDR1 and CDR2 sequences are SGDLS and YYNGEE. The CDR3 sequence: CASSVEGSRSDSGVNTDTQYF. The DNA for the CDR3 is TGTGCCAGCAGCGTAGAAGGCAGCCGGTCGGATAGCGGGGTAAACACAGATACGCAGTATTTT.

V usage is TRBV18 and J usage is TRBJ2-5, with D possibly TRBD2 on 5 matching bases. The germline V gene has CDR1 KGHSH and CDR2 LQKENI. This CDR3 is 11 amino acids long. V shed 8 bases and J shed 3 bases, with 7 bases lying between them. CDR3 bases: TGTGCCAGCGTCGGGAAAGAGACCCAGTACTTC. Translation gives CASVGKETQYF.

The chain combines TRBV9 with TRBJ2-3; TRBD2 is a possible D gene (6 bases). Germline V CDR1 and CDR2: SGDLS, YYNGEE. The CDR3 consists of 19 residues. Trimming cost V 0 bases and J 3 bases, with 23 bases left between them. CDR3 sequence (DNA): TGTGCCAGCAGCGTAGGCCCCCTAGGTCTCGGGAGAAAGACAGATACGCAGTATTTT. It codes for CASSVGPLGLGRKTDTQYF.

The rearrangement uses TRBV5-1 and TRBJ2-3, with D possibly TRBD2 on 6 matching bases. From germline, CDR1 is SGHRS and CDR2 YFSETQ. This CDR3 comprises 16 residues. Trimming shortened V by 3 bases and J by 0 bases, and 14 bases separated the two germline ends. CDR3 in amino acids: CASSSGPGESTDTQYF. CDR3 coding DNA: TGCGCCAGCAGCTCTGGACCGGGGGAAAGCACAGATACGCAGTATTTT.

The rearrangement links TRBV4-1 to TRBJ2-7, with a weak D call TRBD1 (6 bases). Trimming shortened V by 4 bases and J by 6 bases, and 19 bases separated the two germline ends. The germline V gene encodes CDR1 MGHRA and CDR2 YSYEKL. This CDR3 comprises 15 residues. CDR3 in amino acids: CASSPGRGARSEQYF. Written as DNA, the CDR3 is TGCGCCAGCAGCCCCGGCAGGGGCGCAAGGTCCGAGCAGTACTTC.

The rearrangement joins TRBV19 to TRBJ2-2; D ambiguous. Trimming took off 6 bases at V and 0 bases at J, with 8 bases between the two ends. Germline lookup yields CDR1 LNHDA and CDR2 SQIVND (reference sequence). The CDR3 runs to 14 residues. CDR3 sequence reads: CASRSRANTGELFF. CDR3 coding DNA: TGTGCCAGTAGATCCCGGGCGAACACCGGGGAGCTGTTTTTT.

The CDR3 sequence is CASSLGKGDRRTDTQYF. CDR3 sequence (DNA): TGTGCCAGCAGCTTGGGGAAGGGGGACAGGCGCACAGATACGCAGTATTTT. The chain couples TRBV5-8 to TRBJ2-3; the match to TRBD1 covers 8 bases. V lost 0 bases, J lost 1 base, and 7 bases stayed unmatched. Germline V lookup: CDR1 SGHTS, CDR2 YDEGEE. The length of the CDR3 is 17 residues. Variable domain in full (rest from reference TRBV5-8 and TRBJ2-3): EAGVTQSPTHLIKTRGQQATLRCSPISGHTSVYWYQQALGLGLQFLLWYDEGEERNRGNFPPRFSGRQFPNYSSELNVNALELEDSALYLCASSLGKGDRRTDTQYFGPGTRLTVL.

The rearrangement uses TRBV6-2 or TRBV6-3 and TRBJ2-7, with TRBD1 matching 9 bases. Trimming at V came to 5 bases and at J to 5 bases, leaving 13 bases not matched to a gene. This CDR3 is 16 amino acids long. Germline loops: CDR1 MNHEY, CDR2 SVGEGT. The CDR3: CASSPLPGTGLHEQYF. Here the CDR3 DNA reads TGTGCCAGCAGTCCCCTACCCGGGACAGGGTTACACGAGCAGTACTTC.

This clone appeared a few times. The chain joins TRBV6-5 to TRBJ1-6, with D perhaps TRBD1 (6 bases). V shed 8 bases and J shed 6 bases, with 17 bases lying between them. CDR1 is MNHEY and CDR2 is SVGAGI in the germline V gene. The CDR3 spans 15 residues. CDR3 bases: TGTGCCAGCCCAGGGGAAGTTCAAGGTAATTCACCCCTCCACTTT. This codes for CASPGEVQGNSPLHF.

This clone was found once. The chain is built from TRBV19 and TRBJ1-5, with D maybe TRBD1 (5 bases). Trimming removed 7 bases from V and 6 bases from J, with 13 bases in between. CDR1 is LNHDA and CDR2 is SQIVND in the germline V gene (reference sequence). This CDR3 is built from 13 residues. CDR3 residues: CASMEGWFQPQHF. DNA of the CDR3: TGTGCCAGTATGGAGGGGTGGTTTCAGCCCCAGCATTTT.

The V and J genes are TRBV11-2 and TRBJ2-7; possible D gene TRBD1, 5 bases. The ends were cut back, 7 bases at V and 0 bases at J, with 10 bases in the middle. From germline, CDR1 is SGHAT and CDR2 FQNNGV. The CDR3 totals 13 residues. Here the CDR3 reads CASIPRGSYEQYF. The CDR3 DNA sequence: TGTGCCAGCATCCCAAGGGGCTCCTACGAGCAGTACTTC.

Remarks on this clone: The sample has other DNA sequences that encode this CDR3 too. This rearrangement joins TRBV27 to TRBJ1-5, with D perhaps TRBD1 (5 bases). Looked up from germline, CDR1 is MNHEY and CDR2 is SMNVEV (reference sequence). CDR3 size: 13 residues. Trimming cost V 5 bases and J 6 bases, with 11 bases left between them. For the CDR3, the DNA is TGTGCCAGCAGTCCTGACAGAGCTCAGCCCCAGCATTTT. As protein: CASSPDRAQPQHF.

The chain is built from TRBV7-9 and TRBJ2-7; perhaps TRBD1 as D (7 bases). CDR1 and CDR2 (germline): SEHNR, FQNEAQ (reference sequence). V lost 5 bases, J lost 4 bases, and 21 bases lay in between. There are 16 residues in the CDR3. CDR3 amino acids: CASSTGQPQGGYEQYF. The CDR3 DNA reads as TGTGCCAGCAGCACGGGACAGCCCCAAGGAGGGTACGAGCAGTACTTC.

This chain uses TRBV29-1 with TRBJ2-7; 7 positions agree with TRBD1. V lost 4 bases, J lost 2 bases, and 2 bases stayed unmatched. Germline CDR1 SQVTM, CDR2 ANQGSEA. The CDR3 has 12 amino acids. The CDR3: CSVARGTYEQYF. The CDR3 nucleotides are TGCAGCGTTGCCAGGGGGACCTACGAGCAGTACTTC.

This chain uses TRBV30 with TRBJ2-7; D might be TRBD1 (6 bases). This CDR3 has 14 amino acids. V shed 2 bases and J shed 4 bases, with 15 bases lying between them. Germline V gives CDR1 GTSNPN, CDR2 SVGIG (reference sequence). This CDR3 is CAWSPGTQNYEQYF. The CDR3 DNA reads as TGTGCCTGGAGTCCCGGGACACAGAATTACGAGCAGTACTTC.

The V gene is TRBV6-1, the J gene TRBJ1-4, with a tentative D call TRBD1 (6 bases). Germline lookup yields CDR1 MNHNS and CDR2 SASEGT. Trimming removed 3 bases from V and 8 bases from J, with 16 bases in between. The CDR3 runs to 15 residues. The DNA for the CDR3 is TGTGCCAGCAGTGATTTGGGGGCGCTGGCCGAAAAACTGTTTTTT. Translating gives CASSDLGALAEKLFF.

This chain connects TRBV7-3 to TRBJ2-1, with D perhaps matching TRBD2 (6 bases). CDR1 and CDR2 (germline): SGHTA, FQGTGA. The CDR3 runs 16 residues. The V and J ends lost 1 base and 8 bases respectively, with 18 bases between them. The CDR3 region is CASSLIPGLGNDEQFF. The CDR3, as DNA: TGTGCCAGCAGCTTAATCCCGGGACTGGGGAATGATGAGCAGTTCTTC.

This clone showed up just once. The DNA of the CDR3 is TGTGCCAGCTCAACGTTACCGGGACAGGCTGGAAACACCATATATTTT. Its translation is CASSTLPGQAGNTIYF. This rearrangement joins TRBV18 to TRBJ1-3, with 8 positions matching TRBD1. The length of the CDR3 is 16 residues. The V gene end was trimmed by 5 bases and the J gene end by 2 bases; junction bases not matched to a gene: 8. Germline V gives CDR1 KGHSH, CDR2 LQKENI. Based on the CDR3 plus reference TRBV18 and TRBJ1-3, the full variable domain is NAGVMQNPRHLVRRRGQEARLRCSPMKGHSHVYWYRQLPEEGLKFMVYLQKENIIDESGMPKERFSAEFPKEGPSILRIQQVVRGDSAAYFCASSTLPGQAGNTIYFGEGSWLTVV.

The CDR3 DNA follows: TGTGCCAGCAGCCCCCCGGCCAGGGGGCCTGAGACCCAGTACTTC. It yields the protein CASSPPARGPETQYF. This chain connects TRBV13 to TRBJ2-5, with TRBD1 matching 8 bases. Germline CDR1 PRHDT, CDR2 FYEKMQ (reference sequence). The CDR3 sequence is 15 residues long. The V and J ends lost 5 bases and 5 bases, in that order; junction bases with no gene match: 10.